Listed here is a single TCR beta chain. Its antigen is still unknown. This sample was included in a study of chemoradiotherapy in HPV16-positive cancers. Whole-study context: Functional T-cell assays on two HPV16-positive patients' cells defined candidate HPV-specific clones and common TCR motifs. Broader study findings: Only a couple of HPV16-positive patients supplied the functional HPV-specificity definition.

Samples were taken several times over chemoradiotherapy. Clones were sequenced by immunoSEQ multiplex PCR, and TCRdb holds only the in-frame ones, with some missing. This sample has some 13,000 clones, with about 87% found just once. This CDR3 is built from 13 residues. V lost 1 base, J lost 8 bases, and 11 bases lay in between. Germline V gene lookup returns CDR1 LNHNV and CDR2 YYDKDF (reference sequence). The specimen was blood, collected from a patient who underwent chemoradiotherapy. The chain recombines TRBV15 with TRBJ1-2; D is unclear. The receptor's source is a human donor with HPV-associated anogenital cancer. CDR3: CATSRAEGGGYTF. The CDR3 nucleotides read TGTGCCACCAGCAGAGCTGAGGGCGGGGGCTACACCTTC.